This paragraph covers one T cell receptor (beta chain) sequence. The sample originates from a study of T cell responses to AZD1222 COVID-19 vaccine. CDR1 and CDR2 from the germline V gene are LGHDT and YNNKEL (reference sequence). V lost 0 bases and J lost 1, with 4 bases in between. The CDR3 covers 14 residues. Assay: immunoSEQ multiplex PCR; the TCRdb copy retains only in-frame clones and omits some. This table has around 110,000 clones, about nine tenths appearing once. Sequencing was performed on peripheral blood, taken on day 0 of AZD1222 vaccination. This chain uses TRBV3-1 (or the pseudogene TRBV3-2) with TRBJ1-5; D unclear. This sequence originates from an adult in good health. DNA for the CDR3: TGTGCCAGCAGCCAAGAGCGAAGCAATCAGCCCCAGCATTTT. This sequence encodes CASSQERSNQPQHF.